This entry describes one T cell receptor (beta chain). Its antigen is as yet unknown. Produced via immunoSEQ multiplex PCR; TCRdb's table is partial and in-frame only. Among some 1,400,000 clones listed, roughly 96% were seen once. The sample comes from a study of shared clonotypes between healthy human individuals. Findings of the study overall: Shared clonotypes: roughly 5% naive CD4, about 3.3% naive CD8, less than 2.5% memory CD4, approximately 0.4% memory CD8.

Germline V gene lookup returns CDR1 SGDLS and CDR2 YYNGEE. The CDR3 covers 12 residues. Trimming pared 4 bases from V and 8 bases from J, leaving 12 bases between. Material: naive CD4+ T cells sorted from blood. The subset is: CD45RA+ positively selected. This clonotype originated in a man aged 25 to 40 in good health. The chain uses TRBV9 and TRBJ1-2; no clear D. CDR3 in amino acids: CASSSNRKGYTF. DNA for the CDR3: TGTGCCAGCAGCTCGAATCGTAAGGGCTACACCTTC.